Reported below is one TCR beta chain. Antigen: not known. The data were taken from a study of shared clonotypes between healthy human individuals. Notes on the study in general: Represented diversity (both genetic and exposure-history) was limited by the small number of donors.

Naive CD8 cells comprised CD45RO-negative, CCR7-positively selected cells, excluding terminally differentiated effector memory CD45RA+ cells. Across several immunoSEQ plates, the genomic DNA of each subset was split evenly. Data came from immunoSEQ multiplex PCR; TCRdb stores just in-frame clones and leaves some out. Of a few million clones listed, approximately 92% are singletons. This TCR was recovered from a man aged 18 to 29 in good health. Some clones in this sample may be carry-over from other donors' samples. The sequencing input was naive CD8+ T cells from PBMCs.

The CDR3 spells CASSQDGEYEQYF. The CDR3 DNA follows: TGCGCCAGCAGCCAAGATGGGGAATACGAGCAGTACTTC. The rearrangement joins TRBV4-1 to TRBJ2-7; no firm D call. V shed 0 bases and J shed 4 bases, with 7 bases lying between them. Germline-derived CDR1 and CDR2 are MGHRA and YSYEKL. The CDR3 has 13 amino acids.